These T cell receptor beta chains were read from a single sample in a study of identical twins. One entry per CDR3 protein results from TCRdb running MiXCR on the 5' RACE reads. The table has under 500,000 distinct CDR3 sequences, 14% seen once; the top ten hold 0.95% to 1%. These same records also appear under a second study, on yellow fever vaccine responses in identical twins.

Sequenced: CD4+ T cells sorted from blood. The receptor set was obtained from a woman aged 18 to 35 in good health. CDR3s include the opening cysteine and the closing phenylalanine or tryptophan. The order of the fields is V gene, D gene, J gene, clone size, CDR3 DNA, CDR3 protein. The D gene is left open where the match is weak. Size values are once, few and many counts, or a class for expanded clones, and some rows have none.

TRBV5-1,TRBD2,TRBJ2-5,few,TGCGCCAGCAAGCGGGGGGCGCAAGAGACCCAGTACTTC,CASKRGAQETQYF
TRBV5-1,.,TRBJ2-3,few,TGCGCCAGCAGCCCGCAGGGTTCGTCGGGGATAGCGGAAGATACGCAGTATTTT,CASSPQGSSGIAEDTQYF
TRBV29-1,.,TRBJ2-5,many,TGCAGCGTTGCGGTTGTCCAAGAGACCCAGTACTTC,CSVAVVQETQYF
TRBV28,.,TRBJ2-5,.,TGTGCCAGCACCGCACTAGTCGTAGAGACCCAGTACTTC,CASTALVVETQYF
TRBV5-7,.,TRBJ2-1,few,TGTGCCAGCAGCTTACAGACAGCGTCCTACAATGAGCAGTTCTTC,CASSLQTASYNEQFF
TRBV12-3/TRBV12-4,.,TRBJ1-2,many,TGTGCCAGCAGCTTAGGACCGACCAGCTATGGCTACACCTTC,CASSLGPTSYGYTF
TRBV6-2/TRBV6-3,.,TRBJ2-2,.,TGTGCCAGCAGCTGGAGGACCGGGGAGCTGTTTTTT,CASSWRTGELFF
TRBV30,TRBD1,TRBJ1-5,.,TGTGCCTGGACTCCGGGACAGCGAGACAATCAGCCCCAGCATTTT,CAWTPGQRDNQPQHF
TRBV7-2,TRBD2,TRBJ2-5,few,TGTGCCAGCAGCTTGGGCGGGGGGGCTAAGGAGACCCAGTACTTC,CASSLGGGAKETQYF
TRBV28,.,TRBJ2-2,many,TGTGCCAGCAGTCTCCCAGGACATAACACCGGGGAGCTGTTTTTT,CASSLPGHNTGELFF
TRBV12-3/TRBV12-4,.,TRBJ2-1,few,TGTGCCAGCAGTTTAGCGCAGGGTGGGGAGCAGTTCTTC,CASSLAQGGEQFF
TRBV29-1,.,TRBJ2-3,.,TGCAGCGTTGACTACCTAGTCGCAGATACGCAGTATTTT,CSVDYLVADTQYF
TRBV3-1,.,TRBJ1-6,few,TGTGCCAGCAGCCAAGTCAGGGTCCGTTCACCCCTCCACTTT,CASSQVRVRSPLHF
TRBV12-3/TRBV12-4,.,TRBJ1-2,.,TGTGCCAGCAGTCGTGACGGTGTCGTTGGAACCTTC,CASSRDGVVGTF
TRBV6-1,.,TRBJ2-6,.,TGTGCCAGCCGCCGGAAACTCTCTGGGGCCAACGTCCTGACTTTC,CASRRKLSGANVLTF
TRBV14,.,TRBJ2-5,.,TGTGCCAGCAGCCAAGCTTGGGCCTACCAAGAGACCCAGTACTTC,CASSQAWAYQETQYF
TRBV18,TRBD1,TRBJ1-3,.,TGTGCCAGCTCCCGACAGGGGACCTACTCTGGAAACACCATATATTTT,CASSRQGTYSGNTIYF
TRBV12-3/TRBV12-4,.,TRBJ2-7,many,TGTGCCAGCAGTTTCGGGGTCGCAGGGAGGCACGAGCAGTACTTC,CASSFGVAGRHEQYF
TRBV5-6,.,TRBJ1-1,few,TGTGCCAGCAGCTTTTCAGGACCGGCCACTGAAGCTTTCTTT,CASSFSGPATEAFF
TRBV6-2/TRBV6-3,TRBD1,TRBJ2-7,many,TGTGCCAGCAGTTACTCGGGACAGGGCTACGAGCAGTACTTC,CASSYSGQGYEQYF
TRBV7-8,.,TRBJ2-7,.,TGTGCCAGCAGCTTAACGGGGGCGGCAGTCTACGAGCAGTACTTC,CASSLTGAAVYEQYF
TRBV29-1,.,TRBJ2-5,.,TGCAGCGTTTATATGGAGGGCCCTCTGGGGACCCAGTACTTC,CSVYMEGPLGTQYF
TRBV20-1,.,TRBJ1-6,.,TGCAGTGCTTCTCTGGGGACGAATTCACCCCTCCACTTT,CSASLGTNSPLHF
TRBV25-1,TRBD2,TRBJ2-5,many,TGTGCCAGCAGTGAACCTTCTAGCGGGAGGGCGACCCAGTACTTC,CASSEPSSGRATQYF
TRBV7-8,TRBD2,TRBJ2-7,.,TGTGCCAGCAGCGCGTCCCTAGCGGGAGTTGAGCAGTACTTC,CASSASLAGVEQYF
TRBV15,.,TRBJ1-1,few,TGTGCCACCACCAGAGATGGGAACACTGAAGCTTTCTTT,CATTRDGNTEAFF
TRBV3-1,.,TRBJ2-7,.,TGTGCCAGCAGCCCGTCCCGAGCCTACGAGCAGTACTTC,CASSPSRAYEQYF
TRBV5-1,TRBD1,TRBJ1-4,.,TGCGCCAGCAGCCGGGACAGGGGTAATGAAAAACTGTTTTTT,CASSRDRGNEKLFF
TRBV20-1,.,TRBJ2-7,few,TGCAGTGCTAGAGCTCCTGACTTCGGGCAGTACTTC,CSARAPDFGQYF
TRBV5-1,.,TRBJ2-7,.,TGCGCCAGCAGCTTGATTGCGCAGGCCTACGAGCAGTACTTC,CASSLIAQAYEQYF
TRBV19,TRBD2,TRBJ2-3,few,TGTGCCAGTAGTATAGCTAGCGGGAGAACAGATACGCAGTATTTT,CASSIASGRTDTQYF
TRBV5-1,.,TRBJ2-4,few,TGCGCCAGCAGCTCCACTTCTACAGGGCAGGCCAAAAACATTCAGTACTTC,CASSSTSTGQAKNIQYF
TRBV28,TRBD2,TRBJ2-2,.,TGTGCCAGCAAGCGACTAGCGCTTACCGGGGAGCTGTTTTTT,CASKRLALTGELFF
TRBV25-1,TRBD1,TRBJ2-3,.,TGTGCCAGCACCCCCTTGGGACAGCCTAGCGATACGCAGTATTTT,CASTPLGQPSDTQYF
TRBV6-5,.,TRBJ2-7,few,TGTGCCAGCAGTTACTACCCCGCCGGGCCAGCGGTGACCTACGAGCAGTACTTC,CASSYYPAGPAVTYEQYF
TRBV5-1,TRBD2,TRBJ2-1,few,TGCGCCAGCAGCTACGGGACTAGCGGGCGGATAAATCTCAATGAGCAGTTCTTC,CASSYGTSGRINLNEQFF
TRBV12-3/TRBV12-4,.,TRBJ2-5,.,TGTGCCAGCAGCCCCCCCAGGGCAGGGGAGGGGGAGACCCAGTACTTC,CASSPPRAGEGETQYF
TRBV24-1,.,TRBJ2-3,few,TGTGCCACCCGACCAACGAGCACAGATACGCAGTATTTT,CATRPTSTDTQYF
TRBV9,.,TRBJ1-1,few,TGTGCCAGCAGCTATAATTTGAACACTGAAGCTTTCTTT,CASSYNLNTEAFF
TRBV5-5,.,TRBJ2-7,.,TGTGCCAGCAGCTTGGGCGGGGGCGCCTCCTACGAGCAGTACTTC,CASSLGGGASYEQYF
TRBV11-3,TRBD2,TRBJ2-1,.,TGTGCCAGCAGCTTTGCCAGCGGGGGGTCCAATGAGCAGTTCTTC,CASSFASGGSNEQFF
TRBV5-4,TRBD2,TRBJ2-1,.,TGTGCCAGCAGCTTGTGGAGCGGGAGTTCCCATGAGCAGTTCTTC,CASSLWSGSSHEQFF
TRBV6-5,TRBD2,TRBJ2-2,few,TGTGCCAGCAGTTACCCCGGACTAGCTGGGGTGGGGGAGCTGTTTTTT,CASSYPGLAGVGELFF
TRBV3-1,.,TRBJ1-5,.,TGTGCCAGCAGCCAAGGTATGGCAGGCTATGGCAATCAGCCCCAGCATTTT,CASSQGMAGYGNQPQHF
TRBV25-1,.,TRBJ2-2,many,TGTGCCAGCAGTGACGCGGCTGCCAACACCGGGGAGCTGTTTTTT,CASSDAAANTGELFF
TRBV28,TRBD1,TRBJ2-7,.,TGTGCCTCTCACCGCACAGGGGGCGGACCCTACGAGCAGTACTTC,CASHRTGGGPYEQYF
TRBV7-9,TRBD2,TRBJ2-3,many,TGTGCCAGCAGAACTAGCGGGAGTAGGGCAGATACGCAGTATTTT,CASRTSGSRADTQYF
TRBV5-1,.,TRBJ1-2,.,TGCGCCAGCAGCTTGGGCAGGGTCCCGGCGGACTATGGCTACACCTTC,CASSLGRVPADYGYTF
TRBV14,.,TRBJ2-1,many,TGTGCCAGCAGCAAGGGTAGGGTCTACAATGAGCAGTTCTTC,CASSKGRVYNEQFF
TRBV5-1,.,TRBJ2-1,.,TGCGCCAGCAGCTTGCAGACTAGTATAAAGAATGAGCAGTTCTTC,CASSLQTSIKNEQFF
TRBV5-1,TRBD2,TRBJ2-1,few,TGCGCCAGCAGCGGCCCAACTAGCGGGAGTACCAATGAGCAGTTCTTC,CASSGPTSGSTNEQFF